This T cell receptor beta chain comes out of a study of T-cell memory formation after mild COVID-19. This CDR3 spans 15 amino acids. The germline V and J ends were trimmed by 5 bases and 4 bases, with 18 bases remaining between them. Study-wide findings and caveats: Of the contracting clones, CD4+ ones lay mainly in CM and EM, and CD8+ ones in EMRA.

TCRdb re-derived calls from the 5' RACE reads in MiXCR, one entry per CDR3 protein. The data show roughly 580,000 distinct CDR3 sequences, with about 20% seen just once and about 12% held by the top ten. Note on this clonotype: Its target is not known.

This rearrangement joins TRBV12-3 or TRBV12-4 to TRBJ2-7, with a tentative D call TRBD2 (6 bases). Sequencing input: PBMCs or a T cell subset sorted from them (not recorded which). The clonotype was recovered from an adult woman who had mild COVID-19 (a few samples of this study predate the infection). Cell type and time point are not known. Written as DNA, the CDR3 is TGTGCCAGCAGTCCGTCGGGGGATTCGGTTTACGAGCAGTACTTC. Its translation: CASSPSGDSVYEQYF.